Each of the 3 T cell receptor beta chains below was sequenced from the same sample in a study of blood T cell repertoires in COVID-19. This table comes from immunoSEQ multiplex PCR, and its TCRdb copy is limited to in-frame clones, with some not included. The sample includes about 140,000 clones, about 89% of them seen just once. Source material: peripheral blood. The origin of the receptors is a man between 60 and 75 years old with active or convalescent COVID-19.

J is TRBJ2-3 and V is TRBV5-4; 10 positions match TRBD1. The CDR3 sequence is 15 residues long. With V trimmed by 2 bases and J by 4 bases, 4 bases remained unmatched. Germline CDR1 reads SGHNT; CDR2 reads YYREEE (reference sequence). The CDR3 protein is CASSLPGQGSDTQYF. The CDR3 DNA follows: TGTGCCAGCAGCTTACCGGGACAGGGGTCAGATACGCAGTATTTT.

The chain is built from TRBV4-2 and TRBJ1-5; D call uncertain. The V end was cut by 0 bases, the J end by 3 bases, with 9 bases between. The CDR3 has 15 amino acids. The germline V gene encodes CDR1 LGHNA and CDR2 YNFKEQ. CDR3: CASSQDLESNQPQHF. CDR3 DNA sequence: TGTGCCAGCAGCCAAGATCTGGAGTCCAATCAGCCCCAGCATTTT.

As DNA, the CDR3 is TGTGCCACCAGTGGGGGGGTTTGGGATGAAGCTTTCTTT. This encodes CATSGGVWDEAFF. This chain connects TRBV24-1 to TRBJ1-1; weak D call: TRBD1 (5 bases). Looked up from germline, CDR1 is KGHDR and CDR2 is SFDVKD. Trimming shortened V by 5 bases and J by 7 bases, and 13 bases separated the two germline ends. The CDR3 runs to 13 residues.